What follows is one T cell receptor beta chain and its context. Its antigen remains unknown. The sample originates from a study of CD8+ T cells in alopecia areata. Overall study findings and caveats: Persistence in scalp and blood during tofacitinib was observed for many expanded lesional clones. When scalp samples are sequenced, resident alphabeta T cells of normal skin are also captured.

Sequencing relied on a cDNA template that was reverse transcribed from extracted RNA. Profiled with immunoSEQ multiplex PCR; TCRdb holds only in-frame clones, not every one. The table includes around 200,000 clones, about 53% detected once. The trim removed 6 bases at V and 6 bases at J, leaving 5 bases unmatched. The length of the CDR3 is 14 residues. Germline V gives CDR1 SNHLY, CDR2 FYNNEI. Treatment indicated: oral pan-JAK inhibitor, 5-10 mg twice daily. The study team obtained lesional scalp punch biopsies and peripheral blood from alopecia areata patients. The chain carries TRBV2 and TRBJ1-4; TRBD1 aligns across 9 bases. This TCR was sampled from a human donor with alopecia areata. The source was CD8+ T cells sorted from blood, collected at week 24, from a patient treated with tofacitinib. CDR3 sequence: CASRAQGAYEKLFF. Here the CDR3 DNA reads TGTGCCAGCAGGGCACAGGGGGCTTATGAAAAACTGTTTTTT.